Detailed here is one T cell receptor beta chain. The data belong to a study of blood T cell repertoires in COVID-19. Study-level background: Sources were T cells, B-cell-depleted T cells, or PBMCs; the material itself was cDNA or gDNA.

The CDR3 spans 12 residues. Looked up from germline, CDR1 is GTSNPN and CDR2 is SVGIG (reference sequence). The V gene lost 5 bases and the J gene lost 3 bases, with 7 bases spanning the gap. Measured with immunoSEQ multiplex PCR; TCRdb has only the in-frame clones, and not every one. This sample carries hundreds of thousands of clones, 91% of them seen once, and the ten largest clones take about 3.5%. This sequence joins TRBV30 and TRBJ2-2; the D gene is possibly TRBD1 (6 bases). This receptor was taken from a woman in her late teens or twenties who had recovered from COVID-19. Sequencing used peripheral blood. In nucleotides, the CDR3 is TGTGCCTGGGGACAGTACACCGGGGAGCTGTTTTTT. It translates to CAWGQYTGELFF.